The 20 T cell receptor beta chains presented below share a single source sample, sequenced in a study of T cells in Graves' hyperthyroidism and ophthalmopathy. Using RNA transcripts as the source, TCR beta CDR3 regions were amplified. First-round RT-PCR of the TCR CDR3 relied on the HTBI primer set. TCRdb re-derived calls from the multiplex PCR reads in MiXCR, one entry per CDR3 protein. The sample holds 600,000 or so distinct CDR3 sequences, roughly 17% seen once. Sequences were obtained from blood. Receptor source: a woman younger than 45 with Graves' hyperthyroidism.

This clonotype was picked up a small number of times. The chain uses TRBV6-1 and TRBJ2-7; D not resolved. Germline V gene lookup returns CDR1 MNHNS and CDR2 SASEGT. The CDR3 loop spans 12 amino acids. V was shortened by 8 bases and J by 6 bases, with 14 bases between the two germline ends. CDR3 sequence (DNA): TGTGCCAGCGCCACCGCTGTCATCGAGCAGTACTTC. It translates to CASATAVIEQYF.

Comments on this clonotype: Just one base apart from a much larger clone, this may be a read error. The chain recombines TRBV12-3 or TRBV12-4 with TRBJ2-2; no definite D call. The CDR3 is 14 residues long. Trimming removed 8 bases from V and 7 bases from J, with 17 bases in between. CDR3 protein: CASHKVETYGELFF. For the CDR3, the DNA is TGTGCCAGCCATAAAGTCGAAACCTACGGGGAGCTGTTTTTT.

Concerning this clonotype: One end of the junction is discordant with germline, which a read error may explain. This rearrangement joins TRBV12-3 or TRBV12-4 to TRBJ1-1; no clear D gene. This CDR3 contains 13 residues. The CDR3 region is CTSSSSGNTEAFF. The DNA of the CDR3 is TGTACCAGCAGTTCGTCCGGGAACACTGAAGCTTTCTTT.

Many counts were recorded for this clonotype. The V and J genes are TRBV6-2 or TRBV6-3 and TRBJ2-5; TRBD2 agrees at 15 bases. There are 17 residues in the CDR3. Looked up from germline, CDR1 is MNHEY and CDR2 is SVGEGT. J gave up 6 bases and V 2 bases, and 7 bases lay outside the gene matches. DNA of the CDR3: TGTGCCAGCAGTTACCCGGGACTAGCGGGAGGTTCGAAGACCCAGTACTTC. Protein sequence: CASSYPGLAGGSKTQYF.

This clonotype was detected many times. The chain joins TRBV2 to TRBJ1-2, with TRBD1 matching over 8 bases. CDR1 is SNHLY, CDR2 FYNNEI, per germline. V lost 5 bases, J lost 7 bases, and 9 bases stayed unmatched. The CDR3 totals 14 residues. This CDR3 is CASSRDQGAGGYTF. In DNA, the CDR3 is TGTGCCAGCAGTCGCGACCAGGGGGCTGGTGGCTACACCTTC.

This clonotype was detected ten times or more. The chain employs TRBV12-3 or TRBV12-4 and TRBJ2-3, with 9 bases that match TRBD1. CDR3 length: 13 residues. J gave up 11 bases and V 1 base, and 4 bases lay outside the gene matches. The CDR3 DNA sequence: TGTGCCAGCAGTTTAGGGACAGGGGAAGGGCAGTATTTT. Translation gives CASSLGTGEGQYF.

The rearrangement links TRBV2 to TRBJ2-5; TRBD1 might be the D (5 bases). Germline-derived CDR1 and CDR2 are SNHLY and FYNNEI. This CDR3 has 14 amino acids. Trimming took off 4 bases at V and 3 bases at J, with 12 bases between the two ends. The CDR3 reads CASSVSGPKETQYF. The CDR3 nucleotides read TGTGCCAGCAGTGTCTCAGGGCCCAAAGAGACCCAGTACTTC.

This clonotype was counted many times. The rearrangement joins TRBV5-6 to TRBJ1-6, with TRBD1 identical over 7 bases. CDR1 is SGHDT, CDR2 YYEEEE, per germline. The trim removed 4 bases at V and 7 bases at J, leaving 2 bases unmatched. The CDR3 loop spans 13 amino acids. The CDR3 DNA follows: TGTGCCAGCAGCCAAGGGGGCAATTCACCCCTCCACTTT. Translated: CASSQGGNSPLHF.

The rearrangement joins TRBV5-1 to TRBJ2-4; 8 bases map to TRBD1. Germline CDR1 reads SGHRS; CDR2 reads YFSETQ. This CDR3 comprises 14 residues. Trimming at V came to 5 bases and at J to 7 bases, leaving 8 bases not matched to a gene. CDR3 protein: CASSPGQGSNIQYF. The CDR3 DNA reads as TGCGCCAGCAGTCCAGGACAGGGCAGCAACATTCAGTACTTC.

This clonotype was recorded a few times. The germline gene is not matched at one end of the junction; a read error may be the cause. The chain combines TRBV10-1 with TRBJ1-2, with D possibly matching TRBD1 (6 bases). The V gene's germline CDR1 is WNHNN and CDR2 SYGVQD (reference sequence). The CDR3 has 15 amino acids. In DNA form, the CDR3 reads TGCGCCAGCATACAGGACAGAAGACGTAACTATGGCCACACCTTC. Its translation is CASIQDRRRNYGHTF.

This clonotype has ten or more counts. The V and J genes are TRBV12-3 or TRBV12-4 and TRBJ1-6; a possible D gene is TRBD1 (5 bases). V lost 2 bases and J 7 bases, leaving 12 bases between the germline ends. This CDR3 region has 15 residues. CDR3 nucleotide sequence: TGTGCCAGCAGTTTACTCGGGGCACGCAATTCACCCCTCCACTTT. Residues: CASSLLGARNSPLHF.

This clonotype was seen more than once but under ten times. V gene TRBV10-3 combines with J gene TRBJ1-1; 9 positions agree with TRBD1. The CDR3 contains 21 residues. CDR1 and CDR2 (germline): ENHRY, SYGVKD. V shed 2 bases and J 1 base; nucleotides not matched to a gene: 20. CDR3 nucleotide sequence: TGTGCCATCAGTGAGCCTGGGGTACAGGGGGCCTACCTTCCAGGGAACACTGAAGCTTTCTTT. Its translation is CAISEPGVQGAYLPGNTEAFF.

CDR3 coding DNA: TGCGCCAGCAGCTTGGCCTCACGGGACAGGAGGCTCCAAGAGACCCAGTACTTC. This translates into CASSLASRDRRLQETQYF. J is TRBJ2-5 and V is TRBV5-1; the match to TRBD1 covers 8 bases. Germline V gene data show CDR1 as SGHRS and CDR2 as YFSETQ. V shed 0 bases, J shed 1 base, and the junction held 11 bases outside the gene matches. The CDR3 has 18 amino acids.

At least ten counts were recorded for this clonotype. This chain uses TRBV28 with TRBJ1-4, with D unclear. With 4 bases removed from V and 0 bases from J, the gap between germline ends came to 6 bases. Germline CDR1 and CDR2: MDHEN and SYDVKM. The CDR3 consists of 14 residues. CDR3 in amino acids: CASSSGSTNEKLFF. CDR3 DNA sequence: TGTGCCAGCAGTTCAGGATCAACTAATGAAAAACTGTTTTTT.

This clonotype was counted many times. The J gene is TRBJ2-7, the V gene TRBV5-5, with TRBD2 identical over 10 bases. V was pared by 1 base and J by 6 bases, with 7 bases of the junction left unmatched. The CDR3 runs 15 residues. Per germline, CDR1 SGHKS and CDR2 YYEKEE (reference sequence). CDR3 bases: TGTGCCAGCAGCTTGTGGCTAGCGGGAGAGCTCGAGCAGTACTTC. Its protein product is CASSLWLAGELEQYF.

This clonotype was counted at least ten times. The chain couples TRBV6-6 to TRBJ2-2; D may be TRBD2 (5 bases). In germline, CDR1 is MNHNY, CDR2 SVGAGI (reference sequence). The CDR3 is 16 amino acids. Trimming took 2 bases from V and 2 from J, leaving 12 bases between them. This CDR3 reads CASSYLTGGNTGELFF. CDR3 DNA sequence: TGTGCCAGCAGTTACCTGACTGGAGGAAACACCGGGGAGCTGTTTTTT.

This clonotype was counted ten times or more. This sequence joins TRBV29-1 and TRBJ2-7; the D call may be TRBD1 or TRBD2 (5 bases each). The CDR3 extends over 13 amino acids. CDR1 is SQVTM and CDR2 is ANQGSEA in the germline V gene. Trimming removed 3 bases from V and 6 bases from J, with 15 bases in between. This CDR3 reads CSVDQALGGEQYF. The CDR3 nucleotides are TGCAGCGTTGACCAGGCCCTTGGGGGCGAGCAGTACTTC.

This clonotype was counted at least ten times. CDR3: CASSLSPPNYGYTF. CDR3 nucleotide sequence: TGTGCCAGCAGTTTATCTCCTCCCAACTATGGCTACACCTTC. This sequence joins TRBV27 and TRBJ1-2; D not certain. The germline V gene has CDR1 MNHEY and CDR2 SMNVEV (reference sequence). V lost 0 bases and J 2 bases, leaving 7 bases between the germline ends. The CDR3 is 14 amino acids.

This clonotype was recorded at least ten times. Written as DNA, the CDR3 is TGTGCCAGCAGTCGACCGCCCTCACCCCTCCACTTT. As protein: CASSRPPSPLHF. The V call is TRBV28, the J call TRBJ1-6, with no clear D. Trimming shortened V by 5 bases and J by 10 bases, and 9 bases separated the two germline ends. Germline CDR1 is MDHEN and CDR2 is SYDVKM. The CDR3 length is 12 residues. Complete variable domain (other parts from reference TRBV28 and TRBJ1-6): DVKVTQSSRYLVKRTGEKVFLECVQDMDHENMFWYRQDPGLGLRLIYFSYDVKMKEKGDIPEGYSVSREKKERFSLILESASTNQTSMYLCASSRPPSPLHFGNGTRLTVT.

The chain has TRBV18 and TRBJ2-7; D remains unclear. This CDR3 comprises 15 residues. The germline gives CDR1 KGHSH, CDR2 LQKENI. The ends were cut back, 0 bases at V and 3 bases at J, with 12 bases in the middle. CDR3 DNA sequence: TGTGCCAGCTCACCACCGTCCCAGATGAACTACGAGCAGTACTTC. This gives the protein CASSPPSQMNYEQYF.